This T cell receptor (beta chain) was sequenced during a study of blood T cell repertoires in COVID-19. Study as a whole: From T cells, B-cell-depleted T cells, or PBMCs came the material, which was cDNA or gDNA.

The CDR3 runs 15 residues. CDR1 MNHEY and CDR2 SVGAGI come from the germline V gene. V gave up 10 bases and J gave up 0 bases; unmatched junction bases: 11. Clones were read by immunoSEQ multiplex PCR, and TCRdb kept only the in-frame ones, dropping some. The sample lists around 250,000 clones, just over 85% occurring once. The gene calls are TRBV6-5 and TRBJ2-7; 8 nucleotides align to TRBD2. The sequence was obtained from a man between 18 and 29 years old who had recovered from COVID-19. The material sequenced was PBMCs or T cells enriched from blood (not recorded which). The CDR3 loop reads CATWGGAGVSYEQYF. In DNA form, the CDR3 reads TGTGCCACCTGGGGGGGAGCGGGGGTCTCCTACGAGCAGTACTTC.